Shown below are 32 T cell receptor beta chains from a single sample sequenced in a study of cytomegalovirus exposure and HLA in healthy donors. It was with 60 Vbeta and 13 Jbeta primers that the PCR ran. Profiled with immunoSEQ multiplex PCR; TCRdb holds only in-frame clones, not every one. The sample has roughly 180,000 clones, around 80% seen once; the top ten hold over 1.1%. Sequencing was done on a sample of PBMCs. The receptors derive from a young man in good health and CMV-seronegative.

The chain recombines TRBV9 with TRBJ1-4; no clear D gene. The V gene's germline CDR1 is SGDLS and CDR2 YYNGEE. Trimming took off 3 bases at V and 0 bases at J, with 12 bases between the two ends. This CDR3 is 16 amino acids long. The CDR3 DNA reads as TGTGCCAGCAGCGCAACCGGAGGTACAACTAATGAAAAACTGTTTTTT. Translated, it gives CASSATGGTTNEKLFF.

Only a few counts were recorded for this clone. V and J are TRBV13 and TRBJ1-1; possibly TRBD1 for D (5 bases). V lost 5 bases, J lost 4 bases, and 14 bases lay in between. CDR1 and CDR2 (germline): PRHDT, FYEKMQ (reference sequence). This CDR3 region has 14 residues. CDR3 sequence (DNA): TGTGCCAGCAGCCACGACAGCCGAGGCACTGAAGCTTTCTTT. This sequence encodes CASSHDSRGTEAFF.

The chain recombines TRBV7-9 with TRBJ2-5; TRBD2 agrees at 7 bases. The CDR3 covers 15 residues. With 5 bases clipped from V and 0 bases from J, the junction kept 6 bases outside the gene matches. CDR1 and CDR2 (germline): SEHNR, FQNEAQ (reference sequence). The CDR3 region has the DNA TGTGCCAGCAGCGACAAGACTAGCAACCAAGAGACCCAGTACTTC. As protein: CASSDKTSNQETQYF.

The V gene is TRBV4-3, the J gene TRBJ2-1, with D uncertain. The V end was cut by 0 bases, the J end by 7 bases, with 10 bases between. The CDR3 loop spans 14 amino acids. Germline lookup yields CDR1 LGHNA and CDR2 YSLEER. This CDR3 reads CASSQDRFQNEQFF. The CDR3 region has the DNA TGCGCCAGCAGCCAAGACAGGTTCCAAAATGAGCAGTTCTTC.

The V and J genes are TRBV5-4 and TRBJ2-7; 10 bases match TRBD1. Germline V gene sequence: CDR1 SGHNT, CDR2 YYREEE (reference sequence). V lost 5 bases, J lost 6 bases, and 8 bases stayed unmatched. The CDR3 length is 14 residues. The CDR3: CASSPGTGALEQYF. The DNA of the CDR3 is TGTGCCAGCAGTCCCGGGACAGGGGCCCTCGAGCAGTACTTC.

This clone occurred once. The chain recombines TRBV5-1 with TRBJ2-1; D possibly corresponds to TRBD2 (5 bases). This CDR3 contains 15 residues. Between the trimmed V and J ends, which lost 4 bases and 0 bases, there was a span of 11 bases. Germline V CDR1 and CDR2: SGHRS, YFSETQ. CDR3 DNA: TGCGCCAGCAGCCCAGCGGCTCGCTCCTACAATGAGCAGTTCTTC. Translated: CASSPAARSYNEQFF.

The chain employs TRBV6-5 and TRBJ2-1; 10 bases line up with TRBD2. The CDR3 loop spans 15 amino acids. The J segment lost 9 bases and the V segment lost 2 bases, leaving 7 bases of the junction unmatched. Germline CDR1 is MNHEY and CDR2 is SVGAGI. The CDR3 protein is CASSYQTLAGSEQFF. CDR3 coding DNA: TGTGCCAGCAGTTACCAAACACTAGCGGGAAGTGAGCAGTTCTTC.

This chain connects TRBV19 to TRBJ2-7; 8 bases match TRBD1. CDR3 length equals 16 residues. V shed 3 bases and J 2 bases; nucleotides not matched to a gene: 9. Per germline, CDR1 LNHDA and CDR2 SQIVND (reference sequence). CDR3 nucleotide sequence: TGTGCCAGTAGTATCCGGCCCGGGACAGGTACCTACGAGCAGTACTTC. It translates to CASSIRPGTGTYEQYF. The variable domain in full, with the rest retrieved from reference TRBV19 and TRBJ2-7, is DGGITQSPKYLFRKEGQNVTLSCEQNLNHDAMYWYRQDPGQGLRLIYYSQIVNDFQKGDIAEGYSVSREKKESFPLTVTSAQKNPTAFYLCASSIRPGTGTYEQYFGPGTRLTVT.

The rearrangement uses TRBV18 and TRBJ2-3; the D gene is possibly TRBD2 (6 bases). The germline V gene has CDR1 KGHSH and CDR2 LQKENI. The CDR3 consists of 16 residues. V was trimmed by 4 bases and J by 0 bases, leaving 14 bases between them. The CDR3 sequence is CASSLLSGSSTDTQYF. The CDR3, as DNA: TGTGCCAGCTCACTTCTTAGCGGTAGTAGCACAGATACGCAGTATTTT.

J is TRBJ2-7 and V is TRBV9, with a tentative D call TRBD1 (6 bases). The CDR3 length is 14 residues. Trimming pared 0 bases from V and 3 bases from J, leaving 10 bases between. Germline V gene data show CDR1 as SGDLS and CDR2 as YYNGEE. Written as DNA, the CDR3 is TGTGCCAGCAGCGTAGGACGGGACAACTACGAGCAGTACTTC. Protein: CASSVGRDNYEQYF.

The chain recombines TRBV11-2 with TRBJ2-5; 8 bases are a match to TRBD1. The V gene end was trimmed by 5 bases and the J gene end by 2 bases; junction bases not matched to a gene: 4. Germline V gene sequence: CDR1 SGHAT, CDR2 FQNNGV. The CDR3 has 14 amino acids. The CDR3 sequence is CASSAGGLQETQYF. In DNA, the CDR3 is TGTGCCAGCAGCGCAGGGGGCCTACAAGAGACCCAGTACTTC. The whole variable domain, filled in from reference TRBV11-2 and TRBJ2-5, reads EAGVAQSPRYKIIEKRQSVAFWCNPISGHATLYWYQQILGQGPKLLIQFQNNGVVDDSQLPKDRFSAERLKGVDSTLKIQPAKLEDSAVYLCASSAGGLQETQYFGPGTRLLVL.

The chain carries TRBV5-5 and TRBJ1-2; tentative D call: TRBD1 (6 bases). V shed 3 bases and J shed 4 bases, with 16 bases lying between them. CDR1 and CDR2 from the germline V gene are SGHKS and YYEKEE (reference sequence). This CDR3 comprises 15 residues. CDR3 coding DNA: TGTGCCAGCAGCTCCCCACGCCGGGACACCTATGGCTACACCTTC. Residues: CASSSPRRDTYGYTF.

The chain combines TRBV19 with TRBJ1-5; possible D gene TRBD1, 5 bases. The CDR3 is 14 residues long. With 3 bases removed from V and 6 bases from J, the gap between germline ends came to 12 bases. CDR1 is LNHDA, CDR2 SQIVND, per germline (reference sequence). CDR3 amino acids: CASSITTGGQPQHF. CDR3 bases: TGTGCCAGTAGTATTACAACGGGGGGTCAGCCCCAGCATTTT. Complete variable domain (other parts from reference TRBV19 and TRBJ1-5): DGGITQSPKYLFRKEGQNVTLSCEQNLNHDAMYWYRQDPGQGLRLIYYSQIVNDFQKGDIAEGYSVSREKKESFPLTVTSAQKNPTAFYLCASSITTGGQPQHFGDGTRLSIL.

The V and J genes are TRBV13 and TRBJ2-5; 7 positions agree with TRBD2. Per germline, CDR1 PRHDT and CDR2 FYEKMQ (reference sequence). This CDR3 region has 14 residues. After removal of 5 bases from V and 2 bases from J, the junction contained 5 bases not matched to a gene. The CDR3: CASSVRGDQETQYF. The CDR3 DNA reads TGTGCCAGCAGCGTACGGGGGGATCAAGAGACCCAGTACTTC.

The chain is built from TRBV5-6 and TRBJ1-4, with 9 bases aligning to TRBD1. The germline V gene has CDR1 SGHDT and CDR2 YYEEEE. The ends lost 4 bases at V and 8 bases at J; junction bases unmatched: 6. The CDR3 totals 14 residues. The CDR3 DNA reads TGTGCCAGCAGCCCAACAGGGGGCTACGAAAAACTGTTTTTT. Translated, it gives CASSPTGGYEKLFF.

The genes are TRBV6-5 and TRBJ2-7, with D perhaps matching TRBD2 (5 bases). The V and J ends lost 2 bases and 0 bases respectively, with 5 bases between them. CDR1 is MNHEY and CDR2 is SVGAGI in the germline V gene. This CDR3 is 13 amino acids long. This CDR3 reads CASSYRDSYEQYF. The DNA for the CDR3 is TGTGCCAGCAGTTACCGGGACTCCTACGAGCAGTACTTC.

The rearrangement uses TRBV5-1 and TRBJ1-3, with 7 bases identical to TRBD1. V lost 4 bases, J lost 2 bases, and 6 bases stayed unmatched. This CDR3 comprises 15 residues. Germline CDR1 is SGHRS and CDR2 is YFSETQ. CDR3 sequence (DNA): TGCGCCAGCAGCGCCACAGGGGTTGCTGGAAACACCATATATTTT. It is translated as CASSATGVAGNTIYF.

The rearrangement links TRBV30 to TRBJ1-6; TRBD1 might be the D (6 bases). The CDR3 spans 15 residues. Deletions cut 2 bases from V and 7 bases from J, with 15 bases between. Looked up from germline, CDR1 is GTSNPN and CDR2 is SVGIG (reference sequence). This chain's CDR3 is CAWSPPGRGNSPLHF. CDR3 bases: TGTGCCTGGAGTCCGCCAGGGAGGGGGAATTCACCCCTCCACTTT. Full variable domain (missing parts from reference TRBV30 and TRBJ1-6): SQTIHQWPATLVQPVGSPLSLECTVEGTSNPNLYWYRQAAGRGLQLLFYSVGIGQISSEVPQNLSASRPQDRQFILSSKKLLLSDSGFYLCAWSPPGRGNSPLHFGNGTRLTVT.

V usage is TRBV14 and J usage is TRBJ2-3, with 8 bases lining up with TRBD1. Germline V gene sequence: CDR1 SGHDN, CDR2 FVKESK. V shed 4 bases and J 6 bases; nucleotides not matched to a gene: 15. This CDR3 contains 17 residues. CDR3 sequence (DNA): TGTGCCAGCAGCCTCAGGGGGCTTGGGCAGGGGCGTGATACGCAGTATTTT. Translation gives CASSLRGLGQGRDTQYF.

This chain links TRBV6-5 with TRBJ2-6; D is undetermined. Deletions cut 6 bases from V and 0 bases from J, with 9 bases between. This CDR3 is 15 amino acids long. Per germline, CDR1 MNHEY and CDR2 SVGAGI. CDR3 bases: TGTGCCAGCAGGCAAGCCAACTCTGGGGCCAACGTCCTGACTTTC. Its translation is CASRQANSGANVLTF.

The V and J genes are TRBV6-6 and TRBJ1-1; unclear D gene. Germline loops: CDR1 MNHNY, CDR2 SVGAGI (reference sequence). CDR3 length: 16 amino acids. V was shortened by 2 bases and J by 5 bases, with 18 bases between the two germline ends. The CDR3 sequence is CASSYTQTRVGTEAFF. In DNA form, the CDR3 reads TGTGCCAGCAGTTACACGCAGACTCGGGTTGGGACTGAAGCTTTCTTT.

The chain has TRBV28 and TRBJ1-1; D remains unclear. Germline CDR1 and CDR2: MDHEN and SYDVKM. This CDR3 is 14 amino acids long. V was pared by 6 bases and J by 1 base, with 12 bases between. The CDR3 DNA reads TGTGCCAGCAGCGCCAGAAGTGGGAACACTGAAGCTTTCTTT. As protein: CASSARSGNTEAFF.

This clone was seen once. Written as DNA, the CDR3 is TGCAGCGTTGTGACTCAGAGCTCCTACAATGAGCAGTTCTTC. This sequence encodes CSVVTQSSYNEQFF. The chain links TRBV29-1 to TRBJ2-1, with no clear D. The germline V and J ends were trimmed by 4 bases and 0 bases, with 10 bases remaining between them. This CDR3 has 14 residues. Germline lookup yields CDR1 SQVTM and CDR2 ANQGSEA.

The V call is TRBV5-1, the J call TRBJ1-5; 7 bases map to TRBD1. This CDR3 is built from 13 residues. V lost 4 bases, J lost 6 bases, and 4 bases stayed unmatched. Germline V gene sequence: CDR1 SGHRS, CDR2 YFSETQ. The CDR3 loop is CASSTGVGQPQHF. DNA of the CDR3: TGCGCCAGCAGCACAGGGGTTGGTCAGCCCCAGCATTTT.

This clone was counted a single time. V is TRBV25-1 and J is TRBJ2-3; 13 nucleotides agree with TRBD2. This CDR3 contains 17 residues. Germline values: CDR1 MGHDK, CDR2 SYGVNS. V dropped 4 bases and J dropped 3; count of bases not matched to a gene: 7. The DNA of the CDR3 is TGTGCCAGCAGTGCCCTTGGACTAGCGGGAGTTACAGATACGCAGTATTTT. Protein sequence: CASSALGLAGVTDTQYF.

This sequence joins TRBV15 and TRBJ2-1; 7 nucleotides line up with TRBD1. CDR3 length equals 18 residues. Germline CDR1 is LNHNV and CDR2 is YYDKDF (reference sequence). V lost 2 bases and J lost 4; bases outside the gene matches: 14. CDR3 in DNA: TGTGCCACCAGCAGATCGGCAACCGGGACAGAAATGTACAATGAGCAGTTCTTC. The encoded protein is CATSRSATGTEMYNEQFF.

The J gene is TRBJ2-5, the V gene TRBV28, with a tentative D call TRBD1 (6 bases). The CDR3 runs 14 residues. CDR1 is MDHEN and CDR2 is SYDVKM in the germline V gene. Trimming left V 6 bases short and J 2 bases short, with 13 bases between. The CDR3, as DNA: TGTGCCAGCAGCCCAATGGGGGCACAAGAGACCCAGTACTTC. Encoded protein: CASSPMGAQETQYF. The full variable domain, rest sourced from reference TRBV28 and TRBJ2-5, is DVKVTQSSRYLVKRTGEKVFLECVQDMDHENMFWYRQDPGLGLRLIYFSYDVKMKEKGDIPEGYSVSREKKERFSLILESASTNQTSMYLCASSPMGAQETQYFGPGTRLLVL.

The CDR3 loop is CASGSTSGRRETQYF. CDR3 bases: TGTGCCAGCGGGTCTACTAGCGGGAGGAGGGAGACCCAGTACTTC. The chain joins TRBV2 to TRBJ2-5; TRBD2 matches 12 bases. J gave up 5 bases and V 8 bases, and 9 bases lay outside the gene matches. The CDR3 is 15 residues long. CDR1 is SNHLY and CDR2 is FYNNEI in the germline V gene.

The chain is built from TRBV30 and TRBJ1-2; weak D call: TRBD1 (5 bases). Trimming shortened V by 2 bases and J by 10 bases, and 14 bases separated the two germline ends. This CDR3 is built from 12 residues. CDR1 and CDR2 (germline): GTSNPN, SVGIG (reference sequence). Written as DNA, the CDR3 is TGTGCCTGGAGTCTCGGGGGGTGTGACTACACCTTC. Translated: CAWSLGGCDYTF.

The CDR3 DNA reads TGCGCCAGCAGCATGACTTCCCCGGGAGGGAATGAGCAGTTCTTC. It yields the protein CASSMTSPGGNEQFF. J is TRBJ2-1 and V is TRBV5-1, with 8 positions matching TRBD2. The CDR3 length is 15 residues. The germline V gene encodes CDR1 SGHRS and CDR2 YFSETQ. Losses at the gene ends were 4 bases for V and 7 bases for J; bases not matched to a gene: 10.

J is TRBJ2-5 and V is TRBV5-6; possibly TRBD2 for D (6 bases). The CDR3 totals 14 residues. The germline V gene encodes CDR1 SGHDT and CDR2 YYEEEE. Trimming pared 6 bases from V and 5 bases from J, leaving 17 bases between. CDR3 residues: CASNHAGLGETQYF. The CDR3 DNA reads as TGTGCCAGCAATCACGCGGGGCTCGGTGAGACCCAGTACTTC.

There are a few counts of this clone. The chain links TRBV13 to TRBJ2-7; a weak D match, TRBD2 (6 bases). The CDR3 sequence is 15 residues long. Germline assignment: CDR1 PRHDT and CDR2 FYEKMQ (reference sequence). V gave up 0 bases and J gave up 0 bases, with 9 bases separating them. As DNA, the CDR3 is TGTGCCAGCAGCTTAGGTCCCGGGAGCTCCTACGAGCAGTACTTC. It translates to CASSLGPGSSYEQYF.